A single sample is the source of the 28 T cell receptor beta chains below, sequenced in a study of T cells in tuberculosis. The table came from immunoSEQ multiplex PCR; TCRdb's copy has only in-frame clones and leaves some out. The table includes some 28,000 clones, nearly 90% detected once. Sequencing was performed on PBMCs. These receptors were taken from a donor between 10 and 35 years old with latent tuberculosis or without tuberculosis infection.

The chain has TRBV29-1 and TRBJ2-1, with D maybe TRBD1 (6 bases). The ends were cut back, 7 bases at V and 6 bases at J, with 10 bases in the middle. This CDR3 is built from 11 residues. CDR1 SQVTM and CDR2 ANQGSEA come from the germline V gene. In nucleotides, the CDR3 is TGCAGCGACGGGACACCCAATGAGCAGTTCTTC. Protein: CSDGTPNEQFF.

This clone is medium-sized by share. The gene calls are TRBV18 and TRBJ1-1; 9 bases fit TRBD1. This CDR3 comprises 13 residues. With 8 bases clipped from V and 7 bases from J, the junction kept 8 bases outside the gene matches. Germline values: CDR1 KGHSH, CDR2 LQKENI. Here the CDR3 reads CASNDRGSGEAFF. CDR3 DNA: TGTGCCAGCAACGACAGGGGGTCTGGTGAAGCTTTCTTT.

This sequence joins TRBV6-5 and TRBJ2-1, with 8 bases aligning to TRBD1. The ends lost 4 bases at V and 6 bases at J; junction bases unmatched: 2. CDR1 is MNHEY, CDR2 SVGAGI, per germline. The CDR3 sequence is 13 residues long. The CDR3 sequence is CASSFTGGNEQFF. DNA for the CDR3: TGTGCCAGCAGTTTCACAGGGGGCAATGAGCAGTTCTTC.

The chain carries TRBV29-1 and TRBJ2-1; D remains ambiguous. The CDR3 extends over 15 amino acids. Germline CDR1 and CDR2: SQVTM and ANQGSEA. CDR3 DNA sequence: TGCAACAACAAAATTGAAGTTCCCCTCTACAATGAGCAGTTCTTC. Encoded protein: CNNKIEVPLYNEQFF.

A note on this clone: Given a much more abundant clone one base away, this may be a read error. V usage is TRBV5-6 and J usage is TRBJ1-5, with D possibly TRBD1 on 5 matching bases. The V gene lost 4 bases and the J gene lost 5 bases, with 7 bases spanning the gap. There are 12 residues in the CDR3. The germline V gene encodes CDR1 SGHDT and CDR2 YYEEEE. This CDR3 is CASSQGDQPQHF. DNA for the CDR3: TGTGCCAGCAGCCAGGGTGATCAGCCCCAGCATTTT.

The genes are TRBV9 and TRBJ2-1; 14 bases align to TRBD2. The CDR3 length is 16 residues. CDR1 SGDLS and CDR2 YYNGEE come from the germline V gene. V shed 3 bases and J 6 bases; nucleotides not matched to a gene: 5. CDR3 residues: CASSALGTSGGNEQFF. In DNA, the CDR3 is TGTGCCAGCAGCGCCCTCGGGACTAGCGGGGGCAATGAGCAGTTCTTC.

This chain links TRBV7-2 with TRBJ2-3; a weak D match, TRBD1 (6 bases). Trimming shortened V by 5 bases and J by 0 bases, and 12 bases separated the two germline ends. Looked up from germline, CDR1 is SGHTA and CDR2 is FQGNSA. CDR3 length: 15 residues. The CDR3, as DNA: TGTGCCAGCAGCCTCGGGACAACCAGCACAGATACGCAGTATTTT. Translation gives CASSLGTTSTDTQYF.

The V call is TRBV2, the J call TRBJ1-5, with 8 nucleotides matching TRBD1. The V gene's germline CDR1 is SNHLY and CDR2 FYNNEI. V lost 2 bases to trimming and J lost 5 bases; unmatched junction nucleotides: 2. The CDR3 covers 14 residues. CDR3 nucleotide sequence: TGTGCCAGCAGTGAACAGGGGGCGGATCAGCCCCAGCATTTT. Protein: CASSEQGADQPQHF.

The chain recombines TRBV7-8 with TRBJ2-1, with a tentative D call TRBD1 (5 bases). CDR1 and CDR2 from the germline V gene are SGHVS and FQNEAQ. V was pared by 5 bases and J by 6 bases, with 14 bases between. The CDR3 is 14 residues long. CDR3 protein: CASSSTRQTNEQFF. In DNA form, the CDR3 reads TGTGCCAGCAGCAGTACCCGACAGACCAATGAGCAGTTCTTC.

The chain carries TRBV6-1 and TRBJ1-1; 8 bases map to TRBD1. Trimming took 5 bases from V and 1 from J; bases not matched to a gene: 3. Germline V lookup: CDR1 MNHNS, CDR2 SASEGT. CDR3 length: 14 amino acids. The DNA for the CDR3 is TGTGCCAGCAGTCCGACAGGGGAGAACACTGAAGCTTTCTTT. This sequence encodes CASSPTGENTEAFF.

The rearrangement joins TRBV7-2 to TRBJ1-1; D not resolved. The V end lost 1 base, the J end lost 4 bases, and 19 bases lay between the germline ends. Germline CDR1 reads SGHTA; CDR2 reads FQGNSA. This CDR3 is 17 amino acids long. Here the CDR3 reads CASSLVGLEGGSTEAFF. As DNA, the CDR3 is TGTGCCAGCAGCTTAGTGGGGTTGGAGGGAGGTAGCACTGAAGCTTTCTTT.

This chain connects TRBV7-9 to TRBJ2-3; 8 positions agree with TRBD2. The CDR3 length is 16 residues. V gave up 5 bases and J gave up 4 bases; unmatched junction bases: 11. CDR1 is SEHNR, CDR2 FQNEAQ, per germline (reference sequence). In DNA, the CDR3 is TGTGCCAGCAGCCCGCAGGGTAGCGGGGCATCAGATACGCAGTATTTT. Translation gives CASSPQGSGASDTQYF.

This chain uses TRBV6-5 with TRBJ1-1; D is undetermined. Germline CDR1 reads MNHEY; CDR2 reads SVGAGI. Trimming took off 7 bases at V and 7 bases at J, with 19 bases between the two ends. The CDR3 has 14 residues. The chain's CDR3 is CASKQPVWAGEAFF. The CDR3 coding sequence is TGTGCCAGCAAACAACCGGTCTGGGCCGGTGAAGCTTTCTTT.

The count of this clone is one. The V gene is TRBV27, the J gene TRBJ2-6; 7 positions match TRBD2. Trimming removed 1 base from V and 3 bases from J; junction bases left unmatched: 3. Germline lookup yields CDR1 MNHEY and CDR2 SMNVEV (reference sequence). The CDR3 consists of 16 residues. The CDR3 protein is CASSLYGEGGANVLTF. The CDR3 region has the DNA TGTGCCAGCAGTTTATACGGGGAGGGTGGGGCCAACGTCCTGACTTTC.

The CDR3 loop reads CASSLGLAHTDTQYF. DNA for the CDR3: TGTGCCAGCAGCTTAGGACTAGCCCACACAGATACGCAGTATTTT. The rearrangement joins TRBV9 to TRBJ2-3, with 8 positions matching TRBD2. The CDR3 length is 15 residues. After removal of 4 bases from V and 2 bases from J, the junction contained 6 bases not matched to a gene. Germline V gives CDR1 SGDLS, CDR2 YYNGEE.

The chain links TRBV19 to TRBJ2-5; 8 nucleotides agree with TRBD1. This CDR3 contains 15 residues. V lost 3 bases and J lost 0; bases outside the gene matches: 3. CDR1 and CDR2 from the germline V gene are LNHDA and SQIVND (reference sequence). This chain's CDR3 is CASSIGDRNQETQYF. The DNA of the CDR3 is TGTGCCAGTAGTATCGGGGACAGGAACCAAGAGACCCAGTACTTC.

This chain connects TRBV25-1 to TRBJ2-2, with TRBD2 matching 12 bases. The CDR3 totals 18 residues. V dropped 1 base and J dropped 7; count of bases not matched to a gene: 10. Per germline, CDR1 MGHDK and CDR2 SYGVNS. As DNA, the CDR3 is TGTGCCAGCAGTGAATTCTCGCCTAGCGGGGGGGCCCACGGGGAGCTGTTTTTT. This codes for CASSEFSPSGGAHGELFF.

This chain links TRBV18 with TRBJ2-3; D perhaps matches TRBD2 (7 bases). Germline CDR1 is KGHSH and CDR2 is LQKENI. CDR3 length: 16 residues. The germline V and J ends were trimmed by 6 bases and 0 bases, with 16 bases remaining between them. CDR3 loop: CASSPRGGTSTDTQYF. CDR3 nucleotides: TGTGCCAGCTCCCCAAGGGGGGGGACAAGCACAGATACGCAGTATTTT. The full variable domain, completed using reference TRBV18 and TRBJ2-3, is NAGVMQNPRHLVRRRGQEARLRCSPMKGHSHVYWYRQLPEEGLKFMVYLQKENIIDESGMPKERFSAEFPKEGPSILRIQQVVRGDSAAYFCASSPRGGTSTDTQYFGPGTRLTVL.

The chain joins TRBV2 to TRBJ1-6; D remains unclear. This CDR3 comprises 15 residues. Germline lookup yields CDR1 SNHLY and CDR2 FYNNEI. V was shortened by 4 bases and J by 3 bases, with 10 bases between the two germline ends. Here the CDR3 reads CASSGSGSYNSPLHF. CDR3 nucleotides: TGTGCCAGCAGTGGGTCGGGGAGCTATAATTCACCCCTCCACTTT.

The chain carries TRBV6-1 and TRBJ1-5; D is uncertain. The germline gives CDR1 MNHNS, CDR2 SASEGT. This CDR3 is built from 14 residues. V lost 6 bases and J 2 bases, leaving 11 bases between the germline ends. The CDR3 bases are TGTGCCAGCAGCGGAGAGATGGGCAATCAGCCCCAGCATTTT. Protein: CASSGEMGNQPQHF.

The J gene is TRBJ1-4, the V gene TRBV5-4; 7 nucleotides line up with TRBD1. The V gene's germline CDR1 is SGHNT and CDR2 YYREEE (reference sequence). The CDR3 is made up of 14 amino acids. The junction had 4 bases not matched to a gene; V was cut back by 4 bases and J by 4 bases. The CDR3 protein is CASSRDRINEKLFF. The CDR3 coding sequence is TGTGCCAGCAGCCGGGACAGAATTAATGAAAAACTGTTTTTT.

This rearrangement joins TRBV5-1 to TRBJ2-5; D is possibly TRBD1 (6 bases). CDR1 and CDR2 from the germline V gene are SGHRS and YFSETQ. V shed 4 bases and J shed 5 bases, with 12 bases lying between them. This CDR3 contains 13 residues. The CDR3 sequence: CASSLQGEETQYF. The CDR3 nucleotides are TGCGCCAGCAGCCTACAGGGTGAGGAGACCCAGTACTTC.

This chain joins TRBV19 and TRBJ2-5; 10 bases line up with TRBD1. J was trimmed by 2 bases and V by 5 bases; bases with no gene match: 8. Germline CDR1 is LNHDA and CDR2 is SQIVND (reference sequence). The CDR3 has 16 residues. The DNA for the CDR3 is TGTGCCAGTAGTGACCGGGACAGGGGCTGGCAAGAGACCCAGTACTTC. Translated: CASSDRDRGWQETQYF.

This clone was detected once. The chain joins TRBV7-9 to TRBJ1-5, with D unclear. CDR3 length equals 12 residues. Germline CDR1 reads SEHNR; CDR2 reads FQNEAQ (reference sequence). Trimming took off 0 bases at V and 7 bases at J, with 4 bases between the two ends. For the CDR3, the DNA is TGTGCCAGCAGCTTAGCGGGCCAGCCCCAGCATTTT. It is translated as CASSLAGQPQHF. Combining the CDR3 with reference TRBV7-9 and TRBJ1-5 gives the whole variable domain DTGVSQNPRHKITKRGQNVTFRCDPISEHNRLYWYRQTLGQGPEFLTYFQNEAQLEKSRLLSDRFSAERPKGSFSTLEIQRTEQGDSAMYLCASSLAGQPQHFGDGTRLSIL.

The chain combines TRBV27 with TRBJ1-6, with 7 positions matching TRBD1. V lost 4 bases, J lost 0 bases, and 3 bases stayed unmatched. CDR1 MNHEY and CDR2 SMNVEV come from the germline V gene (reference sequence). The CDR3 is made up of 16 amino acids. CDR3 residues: CASSWGQSSYNSPLHF. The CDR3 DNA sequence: TGTGCCAGCAGTTGGGGACAGAGCTCCTATAATTCACCCCTCCACTTT.

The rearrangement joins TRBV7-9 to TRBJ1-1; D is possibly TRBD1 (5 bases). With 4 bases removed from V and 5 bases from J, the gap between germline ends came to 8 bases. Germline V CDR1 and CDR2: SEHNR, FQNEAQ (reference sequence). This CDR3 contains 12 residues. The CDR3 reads CASSSKGTEAFF. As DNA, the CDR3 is TGTGCCAGCAGCTCCAAGGGGACTGAAGCTTTCTTT.

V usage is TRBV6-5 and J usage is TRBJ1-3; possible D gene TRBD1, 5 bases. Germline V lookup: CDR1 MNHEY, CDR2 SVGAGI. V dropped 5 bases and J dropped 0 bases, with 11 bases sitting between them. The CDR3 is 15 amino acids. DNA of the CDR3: TGTGCCAGCAGTGCGGGACGCAGCTCTGGAAACACCATATATTTT. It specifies CASSAGRSSGNTIYF.

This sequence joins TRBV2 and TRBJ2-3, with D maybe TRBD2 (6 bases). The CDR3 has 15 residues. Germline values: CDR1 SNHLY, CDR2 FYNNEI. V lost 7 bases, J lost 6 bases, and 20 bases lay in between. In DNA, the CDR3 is TGTGCCAGCATGGGGGGTTTCGGGGCCAGGGATACGCAGTATTTT. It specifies CASMGGFGARDTQYF.